These 32 T cell receptor beta chains were sequenced from one sample in a study of glioma-infiltrating T cells after dendritic cell vaccination. Assay used: immunoSEQ multiplex PCR; TCRdb lists only in-frame clones, some missing. The sample lists approximately 48,000 clones, approximately 90% occurring once. Time point: after dendritic cell vaccination, including at tumor progression/relapse. The input for sequencing was blood, taken after dendritic cell vaccination. The receptor set was obtained from a human donor with glioblastoma.

This chain links TRBV11-2 with TRBJ1-3; 7 positions match TRBD1. With V trimmed by 4 bases and J by 0 bases, 6 bases remained unmatched. Looked up from germline, CDR1 is SGHAT and CDR2 is FQNNGV. The CDR3 consists of 16 residues. The DNA for the CDR3 is TGTGCCAGCAGCTCCAGGGGGGCGGGCTCTGGAAACACCATATATTTT. Its translation is CASSSRGAGSGNTIYF. Supplemented by reference TRBV11-2 and TRBJ1-3, the full variable domain reads EAGVAQSPRYKIIEKRQSVAFWCNPISGHATLYWYQQILGQGPKLLIQFQNNGVVDDSQLPKDRFSAERLKGVDSTLKIQPAKLEDSAVYLCASSSRGAGSGNTIYFGEGSWLTVV.

This clone was picked up a small number of times. This chain joins TRBV6-1 and TRBJ1-3; 10 bases are shared with TRBD1. This CDR3 has 14 residues. The J segment lost 3 bases and the V segment lost 7 bases, leaving 3 bases of the junction unmatched. Germline V gene data show CDR1 as MNHNS and CDR2 as SASEGT. The CDR3 region has the DNA TGTGCCAGCATGCGGACAGGGGGTGGAAACACCATATATTTT. Residues: CASMRTGGGNTIYF.

The chain recombines TRBV7-6 with TRBJ1-2, with 7 nucleotides matching TRBD1. The CDR3 runs 17 residues. The germline V gene encodes CDR1 SGHVS and CDR2 FNYEAQ. The ends lost 1 base at V and 0 bases at J; junction bases unmatched: 8. The CDR3 DNA reads as TGTGCCAGCAGCTTAGGACGGACAGGACTTACTAACTATGGCTACACCTTC. Protein sequence: CASSLGRTGLTNYGYTF.

V is TRBV7-2 and J is TRBJ2-5; TRBD2 agrees at 10 bases. Germline CDR1 is SGHTA and CDR2 is FQGNSA. V shed 1 base and J 3 bases; nucleotides not matched to a gene: 2. The CDR3 covers 15 residues. The CDR3 spells CASSLVGLAEETQYF. CDR3 nucleotide sequence: TGTGCCAGCAGCTTAGTAGGACTAGCGGAAGAGACCCAGTACTTC.

The V call is TRBV28, the J call TRBJ1-2; a weak D match, TRBD1 (5 bases). The germline V and J ends were trimmed by 6 bases and 5 bases, with 19 bases remaining between them. The CDR3 is 15 residues long. CDR1 MDHEN and CDR2 SYDVKM come from the germline V gene. The CDR3 loop is CASSGSGGVVYGYTF. The CDR3, as DNA: TGTGCCAGCAGCGGTTCAGGAGGGGTTGTTTATGGCTACACCTTC.

The rearrangement joins TRBV28 to TRBJ2-1, with D possibly TRBD2 on 6 matching bases. This CDR3 spans 18 amino acids. The germline V gene encodes CDR1 MDHEN and CDR2 SYDVKM. V dropped 5 bases and J dropped 2 bases, with 22 bases sitting between them. The CDR3 sequence is CASSIRDWGLQPYNEQFF. CDR3 nucleotide sequence: TGTGCCAGCAGTATCCGGGACTGGGGATTACAACCCTACAATGAGCAGTTCTTC.

The gene calls are TRBV28 and TRBJ1-3; tentatively, D is TRBD1 (5 bases). Trimming took off 7 bases at V and 0 bases at J, with 10 bases between the two ends. Germline V lookup: CDR1 MDHEN, CDR2 SYDVKM. This CDR3 has 14 amino acids. CDR3 DNA: TGTGCCAGCACCACAGGATTCTCTGGAAACACCATATATTTT. It is translated as CASTTGFSGNTIYF. Together with reference TRBV28 and TRBJ1-3, the CDR3 gives the full variable domain: DVKVTQSSRYLVKRTGEKVFLECVQDMDHENMFWYRQDPGLGLRLIYFSYDVKMKEKGDIPEGYSVSREKKERFSLILESASTNQTSMYLCASTTGFSGNTIYFGEGSWLTVV.

The rearrangement uses TRBV7-9 and TRBJ1-5; D gene uncertain. This CDR3 is 12 amino acids long. The V gene lost 4 bases and the J gene lost 4 bases, with 5 bases spanning the gap. CDR1 SEHNR and CDR2 FQNEAQ come from the germline V gene (reference sequence). In nucleotides, the CDR3 is TGTGCCAGCAGCTCATTTAATCAGCCCCAGCATTTT. Protein product: CASSSFNQPQHF.

V is TRBV5-6 and J is TRBJ2-3; 9 positions match TRBD1. V was pared by 4 bases and J by 7 bases, with 10 bases of the junction left unmatched. The CDR3 is 15 residues long. Germline values: CDR1 SGHDT, CDR2 YYEEEE. CDR3 DNA sequence: TGTGCCAGCAGCCTCGACAGGGGGTCGGGTCATACGCAGTATTTT. Its protein product is CASSLDRGSGHTQYF.

This clone came up once. The gene calls are TRBV6-6 and TRBJ1-5, with D perhaps TRBD1 (6 bases). CDR1 and CDR2 from the germline V gene are MNHNY and SVGAGI (reference sequence). V was cut by 6 bases and J by 6 bases, with 9 bases left in between. The CDR3 covers 12 residues. The CDR3 loop reads CASRTGGQPQHF. CDR3 nucleotide sequence: TGTGCCAGCAGGACAGGAGGTCAGCCCCAGCATTTT.

The genes are TRBV11-3 and TRBJ2-7; TRBD1 agrees at 11 bases. The CDR3 is 14 amino acids. J gave up 2 bases and V 4 bases, and 1 base lay outside the gene matches. From germline, CDR1 is SGHNT and CDR2 YENEEA. CDR3 protein: CASSSGQGAYEQYF. The CDR3 nucleotides are TGTGCCAGCAGCTCGGGACAGGGGGCCTACGAGCAGTACTTC. Full variable domain (remainder filled in from reference TRBV11-3 and TRBJ2-7): EAGVVQSPRYKIIEKKQPVAFWCNPISGHNTLYWYLQNLGQGPELLIRYENEEAVDDSQLPKDRFSAERLKGVDSTLKIQPAELGDSAVYLCASSSGQGAYEQYFGPGTRLTVT.

V and J are TRBV9 and TRBJ2-7; D is perhaps TRBD1 (6 bases). Germline CDR1 and CDR2: SGDLS and YYNGEE. Deletions cut 0 bases from V and 2 bases from J, with 12 bases between. This CDR3 has 15 residues. The CDR3 reads CASSVGPGEAYEQYF. CDR3 DNA: TGTGCCAGCAGCGTAGGCCCAGGGGAAGCCTACGAGCAGTACTTC.

CDR3 protein: CASSLDSNYGYTF. Here the CDR3 DNA reads TGTGCCAGCAGCTTGGACAGCAACTATGGCTACACCTTC. This chain connects TRBV5-6 to TRBJ1-2; D gene ambiguous. The germline CDR1 and CDR2 sequences are SGHDT and YYEEEE. This CDR3 comprises 13 residues. Trimming removed 0 bases at V and 2 bases at J, with 5 bases between.

This sequence joins TRBV6-5 and TRBJ2-1; D is unresolved. The germline CDR1 and CDR2 sequences are MNHEY and SVGAGI. Trimming shortened V by 5 bases and J by 7 bases, and 9 bases separated the two germline ends. This CDR3 is 12 amino acids long. The chain's CDR3 is CASSRPRNEQFF. The DNA for the CDR3 is TGTGCCAGCAGTCGGCCGCGGAATGAGCAGTTCTTC.

V and J are TRBV7-9 and TRBJ2-7; 9 bases match TRBD1. The germline V gene encodes CDR1 SEHNR and CDR2 FQNEAQ (reference sequence). The CDR3 is 15 amino acids. The junction had 5 bases not matched to a gene; V was cut back by 5 bases and J by 0 bases. CDR3: CASSPGTGPSYEQYF. The CDR3 DNA follows: TGTGCCAGCAGCCCCGGGACAGGGCCCTCCTACGAGCAGTACTTC.

The gene calls are TRBV27 and TRBJ2-3; 9 bases are shared with TRBD1. Germline-derived CDR1 and CDR2 are MNHEY and SMNVEV (reference sequence). After removal of 4 bases from V and 4 bases from J, the junction contained 6 bases not matched to a gene. The CDR3 extends over 15 amino acids. The CDR3 here is CASSSPHRGPDTQYF. As DNA, the CDR3 is TGTGCCAGCAGTTCCCCCCACAGGGGGCCAGATACGCAGTATTTT.

This clone was detected only once. The chain joins TRBV27 to TRBJ1-2; 8 positions agree with TRBD1. Germline-derived CDR1 and CDR2 are MNHEY and SMNVEV (reference sequence). J gave up 6 bases and V 5 bases, and 11 bases lay outside the gene matches. The length of the CDR3 is 15 residues. The CDR3 loop is CASSPTGTGGNGYTF. The CDR3 DNA reads TGTGCCAGCAGTCCAACAGGGACAGGCGGCAATGGCTACACCTTC.

The chain joins TRBV29-1 to TRBJ1-3, with TRBD1 matching over 10 bases. V lost 6 bases and J lost 2; bases outside the gene matches: 4. Germline V gene lookup returns CDR1 SQVTM and CDR2 ANQGSEA. The CDR3 contains 14 residues. The CDR3 nucleotides are TGCAGCGTCGCCGGACAGGGGGCTGGAAACACCATATATTTT. It codes for CSVAGQGAGNTIYF.

V and J are TRBV7-3 and TRBJ2-7; 8 bases fit TRBD1. The trim removed 7 bases at V and 3 bases at J, leaving 20 bases unmatched. This CDR3 spans 18 amino acids. Germline V lookup: CDR1 SGHTA, CDR2 FQGTGA. CDR3 bases: TGTGCCAGCACCACCCCGGGACAGGTTCCTCGTACAGTCTACGAGCAGTACTTC. This gives the protein CASTTPGQVPRTVYEQYF. The whole variable domain, remainder taken from reference TRBV7-3 and TRBJ2-7, is GAGVSQTPSNKVTEKGKYVELRCDPISGHTALYWYRQSLGQGPEFLIYFQGTGAADDSGLPNDRFFAVRPEGSVSTLKIQRTERGDSAVYLCASTTPGQVPRTVYEQYFGPGTRLTVT.

V gene TRBV19 combines with J gene TRBJ1-2; D might be TRBD1 (5 bases). Germline-derived CDR1 and CDR2 are LNHDA and SQIVND (reference sequence). V gave up 3 bases and J gave up 7 bases, with 18 bases separating them. The CDR3 loop spans 15 amino acids. The CDR3 DNA is TGTGCCAGTAGTATTGGGAGGACAATCGGTGGTGGCTACACCTTC. Its translation is CASSIGRTIGGGYTF. Filled out from reference TRBV19 and TRBJ1-2, the complete variable domain reads DGGITQSPKYLFRKEGQNVTLSCEQNLNHDAMYWYRQDPGQGLRLIYYSQIVNDFQKGDIAEGYSVSREKKESFPLTVTSAQKNPTAFYLCASSIGRTIGGGYTFGSGTRLTVV.

CDR3 in amino acids: CAISRTGGVGEKLFF. Written as DNA, the CDR3 is TGTGCCATCAGCAGAACAGGGGGCGTTGGAGAAAAACTGTTTTTT. J is TRBJ1-4 and V is TRBV10-3, with 9 bases fitting TRBD1. This CDR3 is 15 amino acids long. The V segment lost 6 bases and the J segment 8 bases; nucleotides outside the gene matches: 10. The germline V gene has CDR1 ENHRY and CDR2 SYGVKD.

This sequence joins TRBV6-5 and TRBJ2-1; TRBD2 matches at 13 bases. Per the germline V gene, CDR1 is MNHEY and CDR2 is SVGAGI. This CDR3 is built from 15 residues. J lost 6 bases, V lost 6 bases, and 5 bases had no gene match. This chain's CDR3 is CASRRLAGGLNEQFF. In DNA form, the CDR3 reads TGTGCCAGCAGGCGACTAGCGGGAGGACTCAATGAGCAGTTCTTC.

This chain connects TRBV19 to TRBJ2-7, with 9 bases aligning to TRBD1. The CDR3 extends over 13 amino acids. V dropped 3 bases and J dropped 7; count of bases not matched to a gene: 4. The V gene's germline CDR1 is LNHDA and CDR2 SQIVND (reference sequence). The DNA of the CDR3 is TGTGCCAGTAGTATGGGACAGGGCGGGGAGCAGTACTTC. It translates to CASSMGQGGEQYF.

The chain is built from TRBV2 and TRBJ1-5; no clear D gene. This CDR3 region has 13 residues. Per germline, CDR1 SNHLY and CDR2 FYNNEI. Trimming shortened V by 6 bases and J by 7 bases, and 13 bases separated the two germline ends. The CDR3 loop reads CASREQPEQPQHF. As DNA, the CDR3 is TGTGCCAGCAGGGAGCAGCCTGAACAGCCCCAGCATTTT.

The chain employs TRBV6-1 and TRBJ1-5; no reliable D call. CDR1 is MNHNS and CDR2 is SASEGT in the germline V gene. The CDR3 runs 13 residues. V gave up 6 bases and J gave up 5 bases, with 11 bases separating them. The CDR3 sequence is CASRRGIDQPQHF. Written as DNA, the CDR3 is TGTGCCAGCAGAAGAGGGATCGATCAGCCCCAGCATTTT.

The chain is built from TRBV4-1 and TRBJ1-6, with 8 nucleotides matching TRBD1. V shed 0 bases and J 9 bases; nucleotides not matched to a gene: 10. Germline-derived CDR1 and CDR2 are MGHRA and YSYEKL. This CDR3 contains 17 residues. This chain's CDR3 is CASSQDPQGAAGSPLHF. Here the CDR3 DNA reads TGCGCCAGCAGCCAAGATCCCCAGGGGGCGGCGGGTTCACCCCTCCACTTT.

This rearrangement joins TRBV6-5 to TRBJ1-1; tentatively, D is TRBD1 (6 bases). Germline CDR1 and CDR2: MNHEY and SVGAGI. The CDR3 is 13 residues long. V lost 9 bases and J 3 bases, leaving 14 bases between the germline ends. DNA for the CDR3: TGTGCCAGTCGGCGAGGGGGGGACACTGAAGCTTTCTTT. The encoded protein is CASRRGGDTEAFF.

CDR3 nucleotide sequence: TGTGCCAGCAGCGAGAGGGCTAGCGGGAGGGCCGCGCAGTATTTT. Residues: CASSERASGRAAQYF. The rearrangement uses TRBV27 and TRBJ2-3; 12 nucleotides agree with TRBD2. Germline V gene sequence: CDR1 MNHEY, CDR2 SMNVEV (reference sequence). Unmatched junction bases numbered 11, after V lost 6 bases and J lost 10 bases. This CDR3 is built from 15 residues.

This sequence joins TRBV28 and TRBJ1-5, with D tentatively TRBD1 (6 bases). Germline lookup yields CDR1 MDHEN and CDR2 SYDVKM. V shed 6 bases and J shed 0 bases, with 21 bases lying between them. This CDR3 region has 18 residues. The CDR3 DNA sequence: TGTGCCAGCAGAGATCAAAGCAGGGGAACCTATAGCAATCAGCCCCAGCATTTT. Its translation: CASRDQSRGTYSNQPQHF.

The rearrangement links TRBV5-1 to TRBJ2-5, with a weak D call TRBD2 (7 bases). Germline CDR1 and CDR2: SGHRS and YFSETQ. The CDR3 runs 14 residues. The V gene lost 4 bases and the J gene lost 5 bases, with 15 bases spanning the gap. In DNA form, the CDR3 reads TGCGCCAGCAGCCAAGGGGGGGATTGGGAGACCCAGTACTTC. Residues: CASSQGGDWETQYF.

J is TRBJ2-5 and V is TRBV7-3; TRBD1 agrees at 12 bases. CDR1 and CDR2 from the germline V gene are SGHTA and FQGTGA. V lost 5 bases to trimming and J lost 4 bases; unmatched junction nucleotides: 5. CDR3 length: 15 amino acids. Here the CDR3 reads CASSRDRGRGETQYF. The CDR3 bases are TGTGCCAGCAGCAGGGACAGGGGGCGGGGAGAGACCCAGTACTTC.

J is TRBJ2-2 and V is TRBV4-2; 8 bases line up with TRBD2. J was trimmed by 1 base and V by 3 bases; bases with no gene match: 10. The CDR3 is 18 residues long. Germline CDR1 LGHNA, CDR2 YNFKEQ. CDR3 nucleotide sequence: TGTGCCAGCAGCCAGGGGGGGACGGGAGGGGGGAACACCGGGGAGCTGTTTTTT. Its translation: CASSQGGTGGGNTGELFF.